Following are 7 T cell receptor beta chains from one sample sequenced in a study of CD8+ T cells in alopecia areata. Reverse transcription of extracted RNA yielded cDNA, which provided the sequencing template. Assay used: immunoSEQ multiplex PCR; TCRdb lists only in-frame clones, some missing. This repertoire shows about 23,000 clones, around 56% found once; its top ten account for 31%. The sample was NKG2D-high CD8+ T cells sorted from blood. Receptors were obtained from a human donor with alopecia areata.

This clone was detected only once. The chain uses TRBV28 and TRBJ2-7, with 9 positions matching TRBD1. The germline gives CDR1 MDHEN, CDR2 SYDVKM. This CDR3 has 16 residues. The trim removed 4 bases at V and 1 base at J, leaving 8 bases unmatched. CDR3 nucleotides: TGTGCCAGCAGTTGGGGACAGGGTTTATCGTCCTACGAGCAGTACTTC. As protein: CASSWGQGLSSYEQYF.

The chain is built from TRBV11-2 and TRBJ2-5; a weak D match, TRBD2 (5 bases). Germline CDR1 and CDR2: SGHAT and FQNNGV. This CDR3 has 14 residues. V was trimmed by 7 bases and J by 5 bases, leaving 17 bases between them. CDR3 nucleotide sequence: TGTGCCAGCACCCAACTGGGGAGTTGGGAGACCCAGTACTTC. This translates into CASTQLGSWETQYF.

In this sample, this clone turned up a few times. The chain employs TRBV13 and TRBJ1-1; D ambiguous. CDR3 length: 12 amino acids. The V end was cut by 5 bases, the J end by 10 bases, with 14 bases between. Germline V gene sequence: CDR1 PRHDT, CDR2 FYEKMQ (reference sequence). Here the CDR3 DNA reads TGTGCCAGCAGCCCACGGACTTACGGAGCTTTCTTT. It encodes CASSPRTYGAFF.

The chain carries TRBV27 and TRBJ2-7, with TRBD1 matching over 7 bases. V shed 2 bases, J shed 2 bases, and the junction held 3 bases outside the gene matches. The germline gives CDR1 MNHEY, CDR2 SMNVEV (reference sequence). The CDR3 has 14 residues. The CDR3 protein is CASSLQTGPYEQYF. CDR3 DNA sequence: TGTGCCAGCAGTTTACAGACAGGGCCCTACGAGCAGTACTTC.

The CDR3 is CASSPIQGVADFF. CDR3 bases: TGTGCCAGCAGCCCAATCCAGGGGGTGGCGGATTTCTTT. The chain is built from TRBV7-2 and TRBJ1-1, with 7 bases lining up with TRBD1. Germline CDR1 reads SGHTA; CDR2 reads FQGNSA. V shed 5 bases, J shed 13 bases, and the junction held 13 bases outside the gene matches. The CDR3 is 13 amino acids.

The rearrangement links TRBV13 to TRBJ1-3; no clear D. Germline V lookup: CDR1 PRHDT, CDR2 FYEKMQ (reference sequence). The CDR3 consists of 11 residues. Trimming stripped 0 bases from V and 6 bases from J, with 0 bases between. This chain's CDR3 is CASSLGNTIYF. The CDR3 nucleotides are TGTGCCAGCAGCTTAGGAAACACCATATATTTT.

The chain has TRBV27 and TRBJ2-1; D perhaps matches TRBD1 (6 bases). With 2 bases removed from V and 4 bases from J, the gap between germline ends came to 12 bases. Germline CDR1 is MNHEY and CDR2 is SMNVEV (reference sequence). The CDR3 spans 15 residues. CDR3 sequence: CASSLGTSNYNEQFF. As DNA, the CDR3 is TGTGCCAGCAGTTTAGGGACAAGTAATTACAATGAGCAGTTCTTC.